This TCR beta chain was recorded in a study of T-cell memory formation after mild COVID-19. Study-level information: TCR clusters showed largely donor specificity. Study results and limitations: The appearance of some responding clones in pre-infection memory suggested that cross-reactive memory joined. Shrinking CD4+ clones were chiefly CM and EM; CD8+ ones were chiefly EMRA. A second wave expanding day 15 to 37 was CD4+-biased; contracting clones were balanced.

This CDR3 spans 15 amino acids. Germline CDR1 reads SGHTA; CDR2 reads FQGNSA. The V segment lost 4 bases and the J segment 7 bases; nucleotides outside the gene matches: 10. Each CDR3 protein gets one entry after TCRdb re-called the 5' RACE reads with MiXCR. The sample includes about 400,000 distinct CDR3 sequences, around 17% of them seen just once. This clonotype was seen a few times. Antigen: not known. The source is a man aged 18 to 30 who had mild COVID-19 (a few samples of this study predate the infection). Cell type and time point are not known. The chain carries TRBV7-2 and TRBJ1-5, with 7 bases identical to TRBD1. Sequenced input: PBMCs or a T cell subset sorted from them (not recorded which). CDR3 nucleotides: TGTGCCAGCAGCTCTCCCCCGGGACAGATCCAGCCCCAGCATTTT. This encodes CASSSPPGQIQPQHF.